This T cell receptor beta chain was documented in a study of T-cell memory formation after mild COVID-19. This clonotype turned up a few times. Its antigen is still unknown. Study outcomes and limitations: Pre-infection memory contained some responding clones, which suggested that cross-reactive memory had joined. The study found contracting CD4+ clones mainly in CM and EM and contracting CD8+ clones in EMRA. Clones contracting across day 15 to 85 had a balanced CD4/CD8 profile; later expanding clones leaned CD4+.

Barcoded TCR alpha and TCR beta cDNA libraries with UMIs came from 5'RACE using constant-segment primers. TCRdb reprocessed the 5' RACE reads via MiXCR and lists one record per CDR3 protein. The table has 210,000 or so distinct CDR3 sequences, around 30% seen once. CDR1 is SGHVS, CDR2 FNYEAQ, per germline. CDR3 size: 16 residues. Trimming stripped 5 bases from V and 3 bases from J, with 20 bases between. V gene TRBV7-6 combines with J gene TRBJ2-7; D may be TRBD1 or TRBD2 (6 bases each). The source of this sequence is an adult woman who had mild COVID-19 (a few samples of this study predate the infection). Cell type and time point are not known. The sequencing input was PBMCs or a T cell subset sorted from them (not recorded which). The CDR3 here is CASSPPGRGLVYEQYF. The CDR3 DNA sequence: TGTGCCAGCAGCCCCCCCGGACGGGGGCTAGTCTACGAGCAGTACTTC.